This T cell receptor beta chain was captured by sequencing in a study of cytomegalovirus exposure and HLA in healthy donors. PCR employed 60 Vbeta and 13 Jbeta primers. Sequencing used immunoSEQ multiplex PCR; TCRdb keeps in-frame clones, though not all of them. This sample yields about 140,000 clones, of which 70% to 85% are seen a single time; 6.5% to 8% belongs to the top ten. The V gene lost 3 bases and the J gene lost 4 bases, with 4 bases spanning the gap. Per germline, CDR1 MNHEY and CDR2 SMNVEV (reference sequence). This CDR3 spans 13 amino acids. Study outcomes and limitations: The study carried out a later analysis of TCR beta sequences. It associated 15,000 to 20,000 of them with specific HLA alleles at a false discovery rate of 0.05. CMV serostatus stood as the only immune exposure information on hand. Altogether, 150 to 200 TCR beta chains were recorded as cytomegalovirus-associated.

Comment on this clone: Antigen unknown.

Each of the donors was a healthy bone marrow donor. The receptor comes from a man aged 35-49 years in good health and CMV-seropositive. The sample taken for sequencing was PBMCs. The chain is built from TRBV27 and TRBJ1-6; D is undetermined. The CDR3 DNA sequence: TGTGCCAGCAGTTTCCTTTATAATTCACCCCTCCACTTT. Translated, it gives CASSFLYNSPLHF.